The sequence of this T cell receptor (beta chain) was determined in a study of blood T cell repertoires in COVID-19. V was shortened by 0 bases and J by 2 bases, with 16 bases between the two germline ends. This CDR3 is built from 16 residues. Germline loops: CDR1 GTSNPN, CDR2 SVGIG (reference sequence). Sequencing was performed with immunoSEQ multiplex PCR; in TCRdb, only in-frame clones are kept and a portion is missing. Of 130,000 or so clones in the sample, just over 85% were seen once. The chain combines TRBV30 with TRBJ1-2; D is unclear. Specimen: peripheral blood. This TCR was recovered from a man in his forties with acute or convalescent COVID-19. The CDR3 region is CAWSVLVGRRNYGYTF. As DNA, the CDR3 is TGTGCCTGGAGTGTACTAGTCGGCCGCAGAAACTATGGCTACACCTTC.